The 5 T cell receptor beta chains listed next were all sequenced from one sample in a study of T cell responses to AZD1222 COVID-19 vaccine. Method: immunoSEQ multiplex PCR; TCRdb's copy keeps in-frame clones and lacks some. The sample includes roughly 180,000 clones, 80% to 90% seen only once; the top ten take 6% to 8%. This sample comprised peripheral blood, obtained on day 0 of AZD1222 vaccination. The receptors come from an adult in good health.

The V gene is TRBV2, the J gene TRBJ2-3, with D perhaps matching TRBD1 (6 bases). With 2 bases removed from V and 7 bases from J, the gap between germline ends came to 10 bases. Germline lookup yields CDR1 SNHLY and CDR2 FYNNEI. The CDR3 contains 13 residues. The CDR3 loop reads CASSEQGPHTQYF. The CDR3 nucleotides are TGTGCCAGCAGTGAACAGGGGCCGCATACGCAGTATTTT.

CDR3 in amino acids: CASSQVWGDFTEAFF. In nucleotides, the CDR3 is TGTGCCAGCAGCCAAGTATGGGGGGATTTCACTGAAGCTTTCTTT. The chain carries TRBV3-1 (or the pseudogene TRBV3-2) and TRBJ1-1, with D maybe TRBD1 (5 bases). V dropped 1 base and J dropped 4 bases, with 13 bases sitting between them. Germline CDR1 LGHDT, CDR2 YNNKEL (reference sequence). The length of the CDR3 is 15 residues.

This clone appeared once. The genes are TRBV7-9 and TRBJ1-5, with TRBD1 identical over 10 bases. CDR3 size: 16 residues. J lost 6 bases, V lost 1 base, and 6 bases had no gene match. The germline V gene encodes CDR1 SEHNR and CDR2 FQNEAQ (reference sequence). Here the CDR3 reads CASSLGQGAESQPQHF. CDR3 nucleotides: TGTGCCAGCAGCTTAGGACAGGGGGCAGAGAGTCAGCCCCAGCATTTT.

The CDR3 DNA sequence: TGTGCCAGTAGTCTCCGGACAGGGTGGGTGGTCCATGAGCAGTTCTTC. This encodes CASSLRTGWVVHEQFF. The chain joins TRBV19 to TRBJ2-1; TRBD1 matches 8 bases. The V gene's germline CDR1 is LNHDA and CDR2 SQIVND (reference sequence). The CDR3 covers 16 residues. Trimming took 5 bases from V and 8 from J; bases not matched to a gene: 14.

This chain links TRBV5-4 with TRBJ2-7, with 10 bases matching TRBD2. The CDR3 consists of 16 residues. Germline V CDR1 and CDR2: SGHNT, YYREEE (reference sequence). V trimming: 4 bases; J trimming: 6 bases; junction bases outside the gene matches: 13. This chain's CDR3 is CASSGASGGPGAEQYV. The DNA for the CDR3 is TGTGCCAGCAGCGGCGCTAGCGGGGGTCCCGGTGCCGAGCAGTACGTC.